The present T cell receptor (beta chain) was sequenced within a study of CD8 T cells in ankylosing spondylitis. Overall study results and limits: Earlier literature documents some of the motif variants in reactive arthritis synovial fluid and blood. Characteristic, it appeared, of ankylosing spondylitis blood was a TCR beta motif of about eight highly homologous variants. Clones that were linked to disease were CD8+ and were relatively rare in peripheral blood.

CDR3 length: 14 amino acids. Germline assignment: CDR1 SGDLS and CDR2 YYNGEE. V was trimmed by 0 bases and J by 1 base, leaving 7 bases between them. Making the TCR beta libraries involved quantitative 5'-RACE with molecular barcodes. MiXCR was run by TCRdb on the 5' RACE reads, yielding one entry per CDR3 protein. The table records more than 300,000 distinct CDR3 sequences, under 14% of them present only once. This clonotype was seen repeatedly, ten times or more. Antigen specificity is unknown. Sequences were obtained from blood, either unsorted or a sorted T cell fraction (not recorded which). The J gene is TRBJ2-5, the V gene TRBV9, with D possibly being TRBD1 (5 bases). The TCR comes from a female donor with ankylosing spondylitis or in good health (not recorded which). The CDR3 protein is CASSVDQGQETQYF. In DNA, the CDR3 is TGTGCCAGCAGCGTAGATCAGGGCCAAGAGACCCAGTACTTC.